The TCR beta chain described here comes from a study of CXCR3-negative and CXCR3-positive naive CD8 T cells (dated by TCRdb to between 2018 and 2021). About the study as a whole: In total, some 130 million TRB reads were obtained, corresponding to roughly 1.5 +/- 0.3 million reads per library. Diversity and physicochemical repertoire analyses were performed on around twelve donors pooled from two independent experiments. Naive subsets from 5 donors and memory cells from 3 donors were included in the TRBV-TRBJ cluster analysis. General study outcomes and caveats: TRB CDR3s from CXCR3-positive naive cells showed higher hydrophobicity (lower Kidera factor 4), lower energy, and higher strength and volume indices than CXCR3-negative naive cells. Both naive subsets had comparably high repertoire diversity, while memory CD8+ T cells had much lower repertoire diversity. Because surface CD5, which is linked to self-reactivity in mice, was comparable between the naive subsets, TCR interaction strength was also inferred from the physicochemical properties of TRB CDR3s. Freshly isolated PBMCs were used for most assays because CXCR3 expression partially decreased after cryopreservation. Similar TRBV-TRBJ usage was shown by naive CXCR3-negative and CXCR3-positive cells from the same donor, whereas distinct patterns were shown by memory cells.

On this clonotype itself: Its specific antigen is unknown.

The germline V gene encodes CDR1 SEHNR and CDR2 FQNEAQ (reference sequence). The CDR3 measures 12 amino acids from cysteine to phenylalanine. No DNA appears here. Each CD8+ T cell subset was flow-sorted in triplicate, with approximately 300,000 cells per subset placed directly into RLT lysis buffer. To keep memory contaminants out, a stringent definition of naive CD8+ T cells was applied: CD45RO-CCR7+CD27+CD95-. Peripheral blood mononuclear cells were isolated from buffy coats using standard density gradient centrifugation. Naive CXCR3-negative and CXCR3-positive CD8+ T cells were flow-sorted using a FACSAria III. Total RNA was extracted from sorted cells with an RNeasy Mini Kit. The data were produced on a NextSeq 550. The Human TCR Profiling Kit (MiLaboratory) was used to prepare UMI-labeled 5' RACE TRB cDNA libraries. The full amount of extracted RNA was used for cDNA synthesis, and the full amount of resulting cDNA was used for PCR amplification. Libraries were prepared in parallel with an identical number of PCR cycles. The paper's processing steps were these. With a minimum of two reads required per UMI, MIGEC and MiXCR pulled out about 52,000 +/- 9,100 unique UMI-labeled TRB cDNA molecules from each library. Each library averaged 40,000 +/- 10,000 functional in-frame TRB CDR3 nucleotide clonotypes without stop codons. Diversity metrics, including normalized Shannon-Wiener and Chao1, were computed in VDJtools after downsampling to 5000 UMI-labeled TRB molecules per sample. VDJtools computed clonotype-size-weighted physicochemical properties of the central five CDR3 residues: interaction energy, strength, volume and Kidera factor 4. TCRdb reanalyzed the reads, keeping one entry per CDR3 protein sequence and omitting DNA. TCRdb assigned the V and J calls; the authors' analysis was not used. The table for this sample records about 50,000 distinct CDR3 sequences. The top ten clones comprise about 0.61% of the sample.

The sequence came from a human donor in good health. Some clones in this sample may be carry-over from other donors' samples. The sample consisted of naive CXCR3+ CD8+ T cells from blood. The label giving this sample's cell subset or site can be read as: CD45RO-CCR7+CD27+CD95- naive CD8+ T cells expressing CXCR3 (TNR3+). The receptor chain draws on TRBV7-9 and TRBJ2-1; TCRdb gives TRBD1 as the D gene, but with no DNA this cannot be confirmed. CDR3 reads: CASSPQGLEQFF.